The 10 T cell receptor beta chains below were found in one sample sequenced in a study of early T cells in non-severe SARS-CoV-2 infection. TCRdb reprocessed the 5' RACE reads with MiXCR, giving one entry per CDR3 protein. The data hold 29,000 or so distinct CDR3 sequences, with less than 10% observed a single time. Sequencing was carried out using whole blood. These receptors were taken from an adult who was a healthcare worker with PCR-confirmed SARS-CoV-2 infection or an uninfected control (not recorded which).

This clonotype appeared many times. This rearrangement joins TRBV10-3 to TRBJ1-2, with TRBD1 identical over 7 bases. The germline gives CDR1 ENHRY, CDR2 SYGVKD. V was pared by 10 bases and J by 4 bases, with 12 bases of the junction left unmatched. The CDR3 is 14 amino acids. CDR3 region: CASAGQLLGYGYTF. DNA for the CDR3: TGTGCCAGCGCGGGACAGCTCCTAGGCTATGGCTACACCTTC.

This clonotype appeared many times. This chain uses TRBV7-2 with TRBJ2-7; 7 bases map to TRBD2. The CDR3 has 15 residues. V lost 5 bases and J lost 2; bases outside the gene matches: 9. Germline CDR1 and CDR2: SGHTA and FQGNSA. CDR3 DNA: TGTGCCAGCAGCCCCGTGGGGCGGGGGACCTACGAGCAGTACTTC. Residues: CASSPVGRGTYEQYF.

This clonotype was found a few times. CDR3 in amino acids: CASSFRRGSDTQYF. In nucleotides, the CDR3 is TGTGCCAGCAGTTTCCGGAGGGGGTCAGATACGCAGTATTTT. J is TRBJ2-3 and V is TRBV12-3 or TRBV12-4, with D perhaps being TRBD1 or TRBD2 (6 bases each). Between the trimmed V and J ends, which lost 3 bases and 4 bases, there was a span of 11 bases. CDR3 length: 14 residues.

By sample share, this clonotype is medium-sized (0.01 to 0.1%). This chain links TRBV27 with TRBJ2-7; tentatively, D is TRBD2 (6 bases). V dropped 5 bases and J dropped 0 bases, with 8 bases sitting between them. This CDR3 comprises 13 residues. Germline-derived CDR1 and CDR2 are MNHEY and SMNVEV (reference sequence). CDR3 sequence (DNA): TGTGCCAGCAGTGACGGGAGCTCCTACGAGCAGTACTTC. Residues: CASSDGSSYEQYF.

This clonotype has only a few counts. DNA of the CDR3: TGTGCCAGCAGCCTGGGACTCCTTTACGGCTCACCCCTCCACTTT. It encodes CASSLGLLYGSPLHF. This rearrangement joins TRBV7-8 to TRBJ1-6; maybe TRBD1 (5 bases). Germline CDR1 reads SGHVS; CDR2 reads FQNEAQ. This CDR3 spans 15 amino acids. Trimming took off 5 bases at V and 10 bases at J, with 18 bases between the two ends.

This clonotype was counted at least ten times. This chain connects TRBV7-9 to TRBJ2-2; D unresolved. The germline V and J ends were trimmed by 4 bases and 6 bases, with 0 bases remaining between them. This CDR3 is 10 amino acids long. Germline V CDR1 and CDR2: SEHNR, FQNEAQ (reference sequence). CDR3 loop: CASSSGELFF. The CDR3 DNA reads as TGTGCCAGCAGCTCCGGGGAGCTGTTTTTT.

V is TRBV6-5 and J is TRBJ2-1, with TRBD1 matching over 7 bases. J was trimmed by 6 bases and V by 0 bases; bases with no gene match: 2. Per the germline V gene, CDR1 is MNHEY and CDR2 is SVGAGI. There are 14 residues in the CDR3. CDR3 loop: CASSYSRDSNEQFF. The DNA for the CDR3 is TGTGCCAGCAGTTACTCCCGGGACAGCAATGAGCAGTTCTTC.

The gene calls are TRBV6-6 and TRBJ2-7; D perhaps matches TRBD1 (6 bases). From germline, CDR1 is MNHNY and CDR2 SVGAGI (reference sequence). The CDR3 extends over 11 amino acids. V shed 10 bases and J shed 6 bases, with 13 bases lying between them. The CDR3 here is CATGTFGEQYF. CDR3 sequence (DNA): TGTGCCACCGGGACATTCGGCGAGCAGTACTTC.

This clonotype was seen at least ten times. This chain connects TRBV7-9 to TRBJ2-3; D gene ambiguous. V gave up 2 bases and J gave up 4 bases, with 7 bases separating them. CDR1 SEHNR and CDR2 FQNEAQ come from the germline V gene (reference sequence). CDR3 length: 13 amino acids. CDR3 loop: CASSLITSDTQYF. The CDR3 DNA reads TGTGCCAGCAGCTTAATTACATCAGATACGCAGTATTTT.

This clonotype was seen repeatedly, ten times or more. This CDR3 reads CASRYRDKRNTIYF. CDR3 coding DNA: TGTGCCAGCAGGTACCGGGACAAAAGAAACACCATATATTTT. This chain uses TRBV11-2 with TRBJ1-3; possible D gene TRBD1, 6 bases. Germline V gives CDR1 SGHAT, CDR2 FQNNGV. Trimming left V 6 bases short and J 5 bases short, with 14 bases between. The CDR3 covers 14 residues.